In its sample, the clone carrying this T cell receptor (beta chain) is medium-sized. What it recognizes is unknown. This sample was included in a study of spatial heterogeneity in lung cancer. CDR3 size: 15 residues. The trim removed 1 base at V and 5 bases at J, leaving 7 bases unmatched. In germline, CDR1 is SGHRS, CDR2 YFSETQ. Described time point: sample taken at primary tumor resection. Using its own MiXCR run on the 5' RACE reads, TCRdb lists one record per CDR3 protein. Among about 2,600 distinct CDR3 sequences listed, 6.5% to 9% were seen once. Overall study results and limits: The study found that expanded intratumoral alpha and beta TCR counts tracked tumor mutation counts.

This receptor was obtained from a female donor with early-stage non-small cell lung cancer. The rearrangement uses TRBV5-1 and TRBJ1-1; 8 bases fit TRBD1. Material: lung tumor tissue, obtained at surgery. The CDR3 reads CASSLISTGGTEAFF. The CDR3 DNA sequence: TGCGCCAGCAGCTTGATTTCTACAGGGGGGACTGAAGCTTTCTTT.